This TCR beta chain was observed in a study of identical twins. Study-level points and caveats: The same donors were not followed; conclusions instead depended on cross-sectional statistical analysis.

Deletions cut 6 bases from V and 1 base from J, with 12 bases between. In germline, CDR1 is SGHTA, CDR2 FQGNSA. This CDR3 has 14 amino acids. In this sample, this clonotype turned up many times. Its matching antigen is unknown. TCRdb reanalysed the 5' RACE reads using MiXCR and keeps one entry per CDR3 protein. This sample yields approximately 500,000 distinct CDR3 sequences, of which 20% to 25% are seen a single time; 2.9% belongs to the top ten. This same sample was also taken into another study, of T cells expressing NK-cell markers. That work states: Of eight sequenced donors, seven were HCMV-seropositive and one HCMV-seronegative.

The chain carries TRBV7-2 and TRBJ1-1, with D possibly matching TRBD1 (5 bases). The sequencing sample was made of CD4+ T cells sorted from blood. The sequence was obtained from a woman aged 18-29 years in good health. The CDR3 reads CASSLVGGNTEAFF. The CDR3 nucleotides are TGTGCCAGCAGTTTGGTCGGGGGGAACACTGAAGCTTTCTTT.